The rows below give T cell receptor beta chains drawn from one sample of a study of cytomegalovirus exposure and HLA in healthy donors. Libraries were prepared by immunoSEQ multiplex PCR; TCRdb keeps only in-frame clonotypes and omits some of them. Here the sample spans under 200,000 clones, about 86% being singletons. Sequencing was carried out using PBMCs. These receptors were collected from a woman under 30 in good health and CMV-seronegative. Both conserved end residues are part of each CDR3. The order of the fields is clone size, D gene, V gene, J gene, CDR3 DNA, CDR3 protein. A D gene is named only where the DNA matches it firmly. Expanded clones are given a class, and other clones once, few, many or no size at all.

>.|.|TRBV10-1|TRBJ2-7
TGCGCCAGCAGCGGGGGGCAGGACCCCCTCGAGCAGTACTTC
CASSGGQDPLEQYF
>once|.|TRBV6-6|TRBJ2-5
TGTGCCAGCAGCCGGGACACTCAAGAGACCCAGTACTTC
CASSRDTQETQYF
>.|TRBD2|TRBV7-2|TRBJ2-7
TGTGCCAGCAGCTTTTCTCGACTAGCGGGATGGGAGCAGTACTTC
CASSFSRLAGWEQYF
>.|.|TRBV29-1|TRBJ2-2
TGCAGCGTTGAGGAATGCACTCGGCAGGTACTTAACACCGGGGAGCTGTTTTTT
CSVEECTRQVLNTGELFF
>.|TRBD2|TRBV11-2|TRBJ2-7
TGTGCCAGCAGCCTACCAGCGGGATCTAACGAGCAGTACTTC
CASSLPAGSNEQYF
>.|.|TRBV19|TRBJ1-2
TGTGCCAGTAGTAATCGGGTTGATTTGAATGGTTACACCTTC
CASSNRVDLNGYTF
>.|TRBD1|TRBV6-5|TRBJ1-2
TGTGCCAGCAGTCTACAGGGGGCTGGAATCCATGGCTACACCTTC
CASSLQGAGIHGYTF
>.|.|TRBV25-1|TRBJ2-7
TGTGCCAGCAGGGGAAGGGCCGGGAATGACTACGAGCAGTACTTC
CASRGRAGNDYEQYF
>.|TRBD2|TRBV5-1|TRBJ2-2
TGCGCCAGCAGCCACCCACGGCGGGGGGGCCCCGGTTTTCTCGACACCGGGGAGCTGTTTTTT
CASSHPRRGGPGFLDTGELFF
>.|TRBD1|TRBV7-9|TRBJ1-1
TGTGCCAGCAGCTTAGGGGGACAGCCAATGAACACTGAAGCTTTCTTT
CASSLGGQPMNTEAFF
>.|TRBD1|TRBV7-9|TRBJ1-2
TGTGCCAGCAGCTTATCCGTTCCCCAGGGGGCATCGGGCGGCTACACCTTC
CASSLSVPQGASGGYTF
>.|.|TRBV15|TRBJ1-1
TGTGCCACCAGTTCCCCTGAGGGCGGGACTGAAGCTTTCTTT
CATSSPEGGTEAFF
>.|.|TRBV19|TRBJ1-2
TGTGCCAGTAGCTCTGGGGATTGGAGGGGCAGCTATGGCTACACCTTC
CASSSGDWRGSYGYTF
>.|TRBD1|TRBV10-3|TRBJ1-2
TGTGCCACCATGAAGGTTGGACAGGGGAGAGACTATGGCTACACCTTC
CATMKVGQGRDYGYTF
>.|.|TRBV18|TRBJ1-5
TGTGCCAGCTCAGGAGGAGAACAGCCCCAGCATTTT
CASSGGEQPQHF
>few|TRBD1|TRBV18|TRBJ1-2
TGTGCCAGCTCACCCCCACAGACAGGGATCCGTGGTAACTATGGCTACACCTTC
CASSPPQTGIRGNYGYTF
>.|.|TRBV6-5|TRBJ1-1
TGTGCCAGCAGTTTTCCAGGGGCGAACACTGAAGCTTTCTTT
CASSFPGANTEAFF
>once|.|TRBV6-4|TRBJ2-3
TGTGCCAGCGGAAACGGGGGAGGCACAGATACGCAGTATTTT
CASGNGGGTDTQYF
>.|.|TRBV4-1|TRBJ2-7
TGCGCCAGCAGCCAAGATAGTCCCGGGGGCTCCTACGAGCAGTACTTC
CASSQDSPGGSYEQYF
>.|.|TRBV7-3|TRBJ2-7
TGTGCCAGCAGCCCGATAAGGGGTGACGAGCAGTACTTC
CASSPIRGDEQYF
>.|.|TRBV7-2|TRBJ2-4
TGTGCCAGCAGCACCAGAGGGTCCGACTCCTCCCAACAGTACTTC
CASSTRGSDSSQQYF
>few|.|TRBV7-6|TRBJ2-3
TGTGCCAGCAGCTTTTTTGTGGATAGCGGATATTACACAGATACGCAGTATTTT
CASSFFVDSGYYTDTQYF
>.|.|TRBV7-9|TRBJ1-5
TGTGCCAGCAGCTCCCCGGGGGAAAGCAATCAGCCCCAGCATTTT
CASSSPGESNQPQHF
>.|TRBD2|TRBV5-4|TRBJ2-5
TGTGCCAGCAGCTCCTCGGGACTAGCGGGAGAGACCCAGTACTTC
CASSSSGLAGETQYF
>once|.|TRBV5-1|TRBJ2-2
TGCGCCAGCAGCTTGGCCACAGGAGACACCGGGGAGCTGTTTTTT
CASSLATGDTGELFF
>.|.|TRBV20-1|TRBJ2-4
TGCAGTGCTACGCTAGTCGCCCTTCAGTACTTC
CSATLVALQYF
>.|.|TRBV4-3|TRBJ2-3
TGCGCCAGCAGCCGAGGGTGGGGGCCCCCTCTGGGCACAGATACGCAGTATTTT
CASSRGWGPPLGTDTQYF
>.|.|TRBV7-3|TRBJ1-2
TGTGCCAGCAGTACAGCTAACTATGGCTACACCTTC
CASSTANYGYTF
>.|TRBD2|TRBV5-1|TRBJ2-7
TGCGCCAGCAGCCCCGCGGGGGGATTCTCCTACGAGCAGTACTTC
CASSPAGGFSYEQYF
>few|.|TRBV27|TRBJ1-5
TGTGCCAGCAGTTTGGAGGGGTTCGGCCCCCAGCATTTT
CASSLEGFGPQHF
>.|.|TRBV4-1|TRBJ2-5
TGCGCCAGCAGCCAAGCGGGGGAAGAGACCCAGTACTTC
CASSQAGEETQYF
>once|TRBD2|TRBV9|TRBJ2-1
TGTGCCAGCAGCGTAGGAGTGGCGGGGGGACAAAATGAGCAGTTCTTC
CASSVGVAGGQNEQFF
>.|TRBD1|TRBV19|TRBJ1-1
TGTGCCAGTAGTACTCGGACAGGACAGACTGAAGCTTTCTTT
CASSTRTGQTEAFF
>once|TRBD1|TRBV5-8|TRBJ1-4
TGTGCCAGCAGCCCACACAAGACGACAGGGGGTGGTGAAAAACTGTTTTTT
CASSPHKTTGGGEKLFF
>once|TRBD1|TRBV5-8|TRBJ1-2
TGTGCCAGCAGCTACGAGACAGGGGACGCTATAAGAGGCTACACCTTC
CASSYETGDAIRGYTF
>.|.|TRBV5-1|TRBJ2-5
TGCGCCAGTACGGGGGTTAGTGAAGAGACCCAGTACTTC
CASTGVSEETQYF
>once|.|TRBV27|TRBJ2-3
TGTGCCAGCAGTTTACCGGGGTTTTGGGATACGCAGTATTTT
CASSLPGFWDTQYF
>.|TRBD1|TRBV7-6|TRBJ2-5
TGTGCCAGCAGCTTAGTGGACAGGACAGCGCAGGAGACCCAGTACTTC
CASSLVDRTAQETQYF
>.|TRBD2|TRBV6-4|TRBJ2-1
TGTGCCAGCAGTAATAGCGGGGGATTGGGTGAGCAGTTCTTC
CASSNSGGLGEQFF
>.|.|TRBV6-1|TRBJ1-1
TGTGCCAGCAGTGCACTTTTAAGGGGGAACACTGAAGCTTTCTTT
CASSALLRGNTEAFF
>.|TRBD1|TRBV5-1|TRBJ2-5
TGCGCCAGCAGCTTGGTGCAGGGGGTCCAAGAGACCCAGTACTTC
CASSLVQGVQETQYF
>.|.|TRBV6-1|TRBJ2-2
TGTGCCAGCAGACGCCAGACTGGGAACACCGGGGAGCTGTTTTTT
CASRRQTGNTGELFF
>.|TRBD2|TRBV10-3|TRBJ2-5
TGTGCCATCAGTTCGGGACTAGCGGGGGGCGGGGAGACCCAGTACTTC
CAISSGLAGGGETQYF
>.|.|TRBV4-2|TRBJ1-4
TGTGCCAGCAGCCAAGATGGGGTTACCGGGACAACTTGGGTTTTT
CASSQDGVTGTTWVF
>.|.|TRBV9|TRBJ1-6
TGTGCCAGCAGCGACAGGGATTATAATTCACCCCTCCACTTT
CASSDRDYNSPLHF
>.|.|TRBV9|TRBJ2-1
TGTGCCAGCAGCGTAGAAACAGGCTACAATGAGCAGTTCTTC
CASSVETGYNEQFF
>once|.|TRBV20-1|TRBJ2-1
TGCAGTGCTAGGTGGGCTCGGGAGCAGTTCTTC
CSARWAREQFF
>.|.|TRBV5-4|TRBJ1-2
TGTGCCAGCAGCTTGGCCCTGACAGGAGATGGCTACACCTTC
CASSLALTGDGYTF
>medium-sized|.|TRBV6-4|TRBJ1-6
TGTGCCAGCAGTGACGGGAGTAGTTCACCCCTCCACTTT
CASSDGSSSPLHF
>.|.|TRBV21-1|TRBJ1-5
TGTGCCAGCAGCAAAGTCGGGACAGCCGCCGATAGCAATCAGCCCCAGCATTTT
CASSKVGTAADSNQPQHF
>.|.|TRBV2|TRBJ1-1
TGTGCCAGCAGATACTTGGAGGGTAACACTGAAGCTTTCTTT
CASRYLEGNTEAFF
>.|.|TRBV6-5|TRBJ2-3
TGTGCCAGCAGTCAGGGGGGTACGCAGTATTTT
CASSQGGTQYF
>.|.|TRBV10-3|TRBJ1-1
TGTGCCACTACAACAGGGACCACCGTGAACACTGAAGCTTTCTTT
CATTTGTTVNTEAFF
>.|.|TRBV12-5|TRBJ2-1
TGTGCTAGTGGTGCTGATCGGAGCAGCTACAATGAGCAGTTCTTC
CASGADRSSYNEQFF
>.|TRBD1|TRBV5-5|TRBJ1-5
TGTGCCAGCAGCCTGACAGGGGTGGCCCAGCATTTT
CASSLTGVAQHF
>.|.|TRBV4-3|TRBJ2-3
TGCGCCAGCAGCCAAGGCAGGTCAGATACGCAGTATTTT
CASSQGRSDTQYF
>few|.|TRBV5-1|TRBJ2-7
TGCGCCAGCAGCTTTCAGGGCAGCGAGCAGTACTTC
CASSFQGSEQYF
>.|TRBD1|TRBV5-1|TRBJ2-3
TGCGCCAGCAGCTTGGGGGGACAGGTAGGAGATACGCAGTATTTT
CASSLGGQVGDTQYF
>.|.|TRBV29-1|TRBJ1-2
TGCAGCGTTACAGGGATTCACACCTTC
CSVTGIHTF
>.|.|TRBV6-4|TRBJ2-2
TGTGCCAGCAGTGCGGGGGAAGGAGGGGAGCTGTTTTTT
CASSAGEGGELFF